Following are 8 T cell receptor beta chains from one sample sequenced in a study of blood T cell repertoires in COVID-19. Method: immunoSEQ multiplex PCR; TCRdb's copy keeps in-frame clones and lacks some. Among 75,000 or so clones, roughly 89% were seen once, and the ten largest hold roughly 5%. Sequencing was carried out using peripheral blood. The source of these receptors is a woman aged 80 or over with active or convalescent COVID-19.

The chain has TRBV5-4 and TRBJ2-7; D is perhaps TRBD1 (5 bases). This CDR3 contains 14 residues. The germline V and J ends were trimmed by 3 bases and 0 bases, with 10 bases remaining between them. The germline CDR1 and CDR2 sequences are SGHNT and YYREEE (reference sequence). CDR3 nucleotide sequence: TGTGCCAGCAGCTCCCAACAGGCCTCCTACGAGCAGTACTTC. Its protein is CASSSQQASYEQYF.

This rearrangement joins TRBV25-1 to TRBJ2-7, with 8 bases lining up with TRBD1. CDR3 length equals 13 residues. Germline-derived CDR1 and CDR2 are MGHDK and SYGVNS. J gave up 4 bases and V 7 bases, and 6 bases lay outside the gene matches. The CDR3 DNA reads as TGTGCCAGCACAGGGGGCGGTAGGTACGAGCAGTACTTC. Amino acid sequence: CASTGGGRYEQYF.

This clone has only one observation. This chain links TRBV27 with TRBJ2-7; unclear D gene. Germline loops: CDR1 MNHEY, CDR2 SMNVEV (reference sequence). V lost 5 bases to trimming and J lost 1 base, with 15 bases between them. The CDR3 runs to 15 residues. The CDR3 here is CASSREVGWSYEQYF. The CDR3 bases are TGTGCCAGCAGTAGAGAGGTCGGTTGGTCCTACGAGCAGTACTTC.

This CDR3 is CASSPDLNTEAFF. For the CDR3, the DNA is TGTGCCAGCTCACCGGACTTGAACACTGAAGCTTTCTTT. This rearrangement joins TRBV18 to TRBJ1-1, with D unresolved. In germline, CDR1 is KGHSH, CDR2 LQKENI. The CDR3 covers 13 residues. V lost 3 bases and J lost 0, with 5 bases in between.

V and J are TRBV7-2 and TRBJ2-7; a possible D gene is TRBD1 (5 bases). CDR3 length: 14 amino acids. Germline CDR1 SGHTA, CDR2 FQGNSA. Trimming cost V 1 base and J 0 bases, with 7 bases left between them. The CDR3 reads CASSLDRFSYEQYF. The CDR3 coding sequence is TGTGCCAGCAGCTTAGACAGGTTCTCCTACGAGCAGTACTTC. Together with reference TRBV7-2 and TRBJ2-7, the CDR3 gives the full variable domain: GAGVSQSPSNKVTEKGKDVELRCDPISGHTALYWYRQSLGQGLEFLIYFQGNSAPDKSGLPSDRFSAERTGGSVSTLTIQRTQQEDSAVYLCASSLDRFSYEQYFGPGTRLTVT.

J is TRBJ2-1 and V is TRBV10-3, with 12 bases matching TRBD2. CDR3 size: 14 residues. V lost 6 bases and J lost 7; bases outside the gene matches: 4. CDR1 is ENHRY, CDR2 SYGVKD, per germline. CDR3 coding DNA: TGTGCCATCAGCGGGACTAGCGGGTGGAATGAGCAGTTCTTC. As protein: CAISGTSGWNEQFF.

V usage is TRBV5-5 and J usage is TRBJ1-6; D is perhaps TRBD1 (5 bases). Germline values: CDR1 SGHKS, CDR2 YYEKEE (reference sequence). This CDR3 has 15 residues. V dropped 6 bases and J dropped 7 bases, with 17 bases sitting between them. The DNA for the CDR3 is TGTGCCAGCACCCTGGAGGGACTCCCAAATTCACCCCTCCACTTT. Translated, it gives CASTLEGLPNSPLHF.

This chain links TRBV7-6 with TRBJ2-5; TRBD1 aligns across 12 bases. V shed 1 base and J 5 bases; nucleotides not matched to a gene: 8. The CDR3 covers 17 residues. Germline V gene lookup returns CDR1 SGHVS and CDR2 FNYEAQ. CDR3 DNA: TGTGCCAGCAGCTTAGTGGGCGGGGGACAGGGGGCGGAGACCCAGTACTTC. This gives the protein CASSLVGGGQGAETQYF.